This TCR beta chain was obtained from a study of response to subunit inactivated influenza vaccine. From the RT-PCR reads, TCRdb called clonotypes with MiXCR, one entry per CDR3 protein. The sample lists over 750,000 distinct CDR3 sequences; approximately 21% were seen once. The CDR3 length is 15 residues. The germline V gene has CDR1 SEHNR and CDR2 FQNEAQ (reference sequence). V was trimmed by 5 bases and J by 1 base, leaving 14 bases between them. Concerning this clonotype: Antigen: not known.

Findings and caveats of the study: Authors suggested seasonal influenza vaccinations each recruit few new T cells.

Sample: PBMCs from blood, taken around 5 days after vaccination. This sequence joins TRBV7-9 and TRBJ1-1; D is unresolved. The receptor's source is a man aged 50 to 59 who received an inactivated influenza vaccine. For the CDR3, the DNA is TGTGCCAGCAGCCACCCCGGGTTGACGAACACTGAAGCTTTCTTT. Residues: CASSHPGLTNTEAFF.